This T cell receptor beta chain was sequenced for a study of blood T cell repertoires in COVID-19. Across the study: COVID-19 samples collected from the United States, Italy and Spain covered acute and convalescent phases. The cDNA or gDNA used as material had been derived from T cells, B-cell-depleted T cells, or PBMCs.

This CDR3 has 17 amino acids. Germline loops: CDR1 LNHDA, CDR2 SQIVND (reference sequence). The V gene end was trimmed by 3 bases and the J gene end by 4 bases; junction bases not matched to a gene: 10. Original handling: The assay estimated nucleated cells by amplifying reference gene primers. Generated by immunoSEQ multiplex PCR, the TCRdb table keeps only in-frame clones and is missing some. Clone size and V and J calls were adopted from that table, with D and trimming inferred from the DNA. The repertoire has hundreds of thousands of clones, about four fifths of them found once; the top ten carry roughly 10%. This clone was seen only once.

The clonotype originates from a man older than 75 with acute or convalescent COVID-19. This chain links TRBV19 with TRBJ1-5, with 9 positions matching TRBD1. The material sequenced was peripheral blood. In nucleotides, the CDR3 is TGTGCCAGTAGTATGGCTCCGGGACAGGGTAGAAATCAGCCCCAGCATTTT. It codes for CASSMAPGQGRNQPQHF.